These 24 T cell receptor beta chains were all obtained from the same sample, sequenced in a study of T cell repertoires in breast cancer. Primers covering all TCR V genes were used in emulsion RT-PCR on CD8+ T cells. Blocking oligonucleotides added to a second nested PCR suppressed unpaired genes. Using its own MiXCR run on the emulsion pairing reads, TCRdb lists one record per CDR3 protein. This table holds roughly 40,000 distinct CDR3 sequences, 45% found once. Sequenced input: CD8+ T cells. The receptors derive from a pool of human donors with breast cancer or a healthy control (not recorded which).

V usage is TRBV7-9 and J usage is TRBJ1-5; D not certain. CDR1 and CDR2 (germline): SEHNR, FQNEAQ (reference sequence). V lost 4 bases, J lost 2 bases, and 15 bases lay in between. The CDR3 is 16 amino acids. CDR3 bases: TGTGCCAGCAGCTCATCCCTCGGGATAGGCAATCAGCCCCAGCATTTT. It specifies CASSSSLGIGNQPQHF.

A few counts support this clonotype. The chain recombines TRBV2 with TRBJ2-3; D perhaps matches TRBD2 (6 bases). The CDR3 loop spans 14 amino acids. Deletions cut 5 bases from V and 3 bases from J, with 12 bases between. Germline V gene data show CDR1 as SNHLY and CDR2 as FYNNEI. The CDR3 reads CASSRLGNTDTQYF. The CDR3 DNA sequence: TGTGCCAGCAGTAGACTAGGAAATACAGATACGCAGTATTTT.

Notes on this clonotype: A much larger clonotype is one base distant, so this may be a read error. This rearrangement joins TRBV15 to TRBJ1-1; no clear D gene. V lost 5 bases and J 0 bases, leaving 7 bases between the germline ends. The CDR3 runs 13 residues. CDR1 LNHNV and CDR2 YYDKDF come from the germline V gene (reference sequence). The CDR3 reads CATSLGMNTEAFF. In DNA form, the CDR3 reads TGTGCCACCAGCCTTGGGATGAACACTGAAGCTTTCTTT.

This sequence joins TRBV5-1 and TRBJ2-7; 11 bases are a match to TRBD2. Germline V gives CDR1 SGHRS, CDR2 YFSETQ. The CDR3 extends over 17 amino acids. The V gene end was trimmed by 4 bases and the J gene end by 5 bases; junction bases not matched to a gene: 14. As DNA, the CDR3 is TGCGCCAGCAGCGTGGGAACCCCTAGCGGGAGGTCCCACGAGCAGTACTTC. Its protein product is CASSVGTPSGRSHEQYF.

This clonotype is medium-sized within its sample. V is TRBV6-1 and J is TRBJ2-5; the D gene is possibly TRBD2 (6 bases). The CDR3 loop spans 13 amino acids. CDR1 and CDR2 from the germline V gene are MNHNS and SASEGT. The ends were cut back, 5 bases at V and 2 bases at J, with 9 bases in the middle. The chain's CDR3 is CASSRLEQETQYF. In nucleotides, the CDR3 is TGTGCCAGCAGTCGACTAGAGCAAGAGACCCAGTACTTC.

The chain couples TRBV20-1 to TRBJ2-1, with 7 positions matching TRBD2. Looked up from germline, CDR1 is DFQATT and CDR2 is SNEGSKA (reference sequence). The CDR3 totals 15 residues. J lost 6 bases, V lost 0 bases, and 8 bases had no gene match. The CDR3: CSARDYAGVGNEQFF. DNA for the CDR3: TGCAGTGCTAGAGATTATGCGGGAGTCGGCAATGAGCAGTTCTTC.

Notes on this clonotype: Sequence at one end of the junction differs from germline and may be a read error. The V gene is TRBV7-2, the J gene TRBJ1-1, with D perhaps matching TRBD1 (5 bases). Germline V lookup: CDR1 SGHTA, CDR2 FQGNSA. This CDR3 is 14 amino acids long. CDR3 region: CASSLEGLNIEAFF. The CDR3 DNA sequence: TGTGCCAGCAGTCTTGAGGGGTTGAACATTGAAGCTTTCTTT.

The chain has TRBV7-9 and TRBJ1-1, with a weak D call TRBD1 (6 bases). Germline CDR1 SEHNR, CDR2 FQNEAQ (reference sequence). The CDR3 is made up of 15 amino acids. The V gene lost 0 bases and the J gene lost 4 bases, with 12 bases spanning the gap. CDR3: CASSLAQGIGTEAFF. CDR3 sequence (DNA): TGTGCCAGCAGCTTAGCTCAGGGGATAGGCACTGAAGCTTTCTTT. The variable domain in full, with the rest retrieved from reference TRBV7-9 and TRBJ1-1, is DTGVSQNPRHKITKRGQNVTFRCDPISEHNRLYWYRQTLGQGPEFLTYFQNEAQLEKSRLLSDRFSAERPKGSFSTLEIQRTEQGDSAMYLCASSLAQGIGTEAFFGQGTRLTVV.

This sequence joins TRBV27 and TRBJ1-4; maybe TRBD1 (6 bases). The germline V gene encodes CDR1 MNHEY and CDR2 SMNVEV (reference sequence). The CDR3 covers 14 residues. The V end was cut by 4 bases, the J end by 3 bases, with 9 bases between. The chain's CDR3 is CASSWGGANEKLFF. CDR3 coding DNA: TGTGCCAGCAGTTGGGGGGGCGCTAATGAAAAACTGTTTTTT.

This clonotype was detected only a few times. This rearrangement joins TRBV3-1 to TRBJ1-2; 9 nucleotides match TRBD1. J gave up 6 bases and V 5 bases, and 7 bases lay outside the gene matches. CDR1 is LGHDT and CDR2 is YNNKEL in the germline V gene (reference sequence). CDR3 size: 14 residues. This CDR3 is CASSGRTGEHGYTF. In nucleotides, the CDR3 is TGTGCCAGCAGCGGGCGGACAGGGGAGCATGGCTACACCTTC.

The chain has TRBV3-1 and TRBJ1-1; D is perhaps TRBD1 (5 bases). Trimming removed 0 bases at V and 6 bases at J, with 14 bases between. The CDR3 has 15 amino acids. CDR1 is LGHDT and CDR2 is YNNKEL in the germline V gene (reference sequence). In DNA form, the CDR3 reads TGTGCCAGCAGCCAAGACATGAGGGGTTTCGCTGAAGCTTTCTTT. Protein product: CASSQDMRGFAEAFF.

The rearrangement uses TRBV11-2 and TRBJ2-1, with D possibly being TRBD2 (6 bases). V was clipped by 1 base and J by 10 bases, with 11 bases between them. Germline V gene sequence: CDR1 SGHAT, CDR2 FQNNGV. The CDR3 is 13 amino acids. The CDR3 region has the DNA TGTGCCAGCAGCTTAGGAACGACTAGAGAGCAGTTCTTC. Its protein product is CASSLGTTREQFF.

This chain joins TRBV18 and TRBJ2-1, with D possibly called TRBD1 or TRBD2 (5 bases each). Germline CDR1 KGHSH, CDR2 LQKENI. The V and J ends lost 5 bases and 10 bases respectively, with 9 bases between them. The CDR3 spans 11 residues. In DNA, the CDR3 is TGTGCCAGCTCATCGGGACCGGAGCAGTTCTTC. It codes for CASSSGPEQFF.

This clonotype appeared a few times. V usage is TRBV2 and J usage is TRBJ1-2, with TRBD1 identical over 9 bases. The ends lost 2 bases at V and 6 bases at J; junction bases unmatched: 7. This CDR3 contains 15 residues. From germline, CDR1 is SNHLY and CDR2 FYNNEI. The DNA for the CDR3 is TGTGCCAGCAGTGAAAGGGGACAGGGTTACAATGGCTACACCTTC. Translating it yields CASSERGQGYNGYTF. The full variable domain, rest sourced from reference TRBV2 and TRBJ1-2, is EPEVTQTPSHQVTQMGQEVILRCVPISNHLYFYWYRQILGQKVEFLVSFYNNEISEKSEIFDDQFSVERPDGSNFTLKIRSTKLEDSAMYFCASSERGQGYNGYTFGSGTRLTVV.

CDR3 amino acids: CASSLRRTDQETQYF. For the CDR3, the DNA is TGTGCCAGCAGCTTAAGAAGGACAGATCAAGAGACCCAGTACTTC. The chain links TRBV7-3 to TRBJ2-5; D is perhaps TRBD1 (6 bases). V lost 1 base to trimming and J lost 2 bases, with 11 bases between them. The length of the CDR3 is 15 residues. CDR1 and CDR2 from the germline V gene are SGHTA and FQGTGA.

The J gene is TRBJ2-1, the V gene TRBV5-8; 11 positions agree with TRBD2. Germline V CDR1 and CDR2: SGHTS, YDEGEE. The CDR3 is made up of 15 amino acids. With 0 bases clipped from V and 4 bases from J, the junction kept 0 bases outside the gene matches. CDR3 protein: CASSLGTSGYNEQFF. In DNA form, the CDR3 reads TGTGCCAGCAGCTTGGGGACTAGCGGGTACAATGAGCAGTTCTTC.

The genes are TRBV15 and TRBJ1-2; D ambiguous. This CDR3 is 15 amino acids long. V lost 0 bases and J lost 5, with 13 bases in between. The germline V gene has CDR1 LNHNV and CDR2 YYDKDF (reference sequence). CDR3 region: CATSRDRSAIYGYTF. The CDR3 bases are TGTGCCACCAGCAGAGATAGGTCAGCTATATATGGCTACACCTTC.

V usage is TRBV5-1 and J usage is TRBJ1-2; 8 bases are a match to TRBD1. V shed 2 bases and J 2 bases; nucleotides not matched to a gene: 8. The CDR3 consists of 16 residues. Germline V gives CDR1 SGHRS, CDR2 YFSETQ. CDR3 DNA: TGCGCCAGCAGCTTCCGGACAGGGATGGACAACTATGGCTACACCTTC. Protein: CASSFRTGMDNYGYTF.

As concerns this clonotype: This CDR3 fails to terminate in the conserved phenylalanine or tryptophan, so it likely reflects a read error. V usage is TRBV27 and J usage is TRBJ2-5; maybe TRBD1 (5 bases). The V gene's germline CDR1 is MNHEY and CDR2 SMNVEV (reference sequence). This CDR3 has 13 residues. The CDR3 DNA reads as TGTGCCATCAAGGACCAGGGAAAAGAGATCCAGTACGTC. Its protein product is CAIKDQGKEIQYV.

On this clonotype itself: The junction does not match germline at one end; this may be a read error. The CDR3 region is CASSLEQYTQGTQYF. The CDR3 region has the DNA TGTGCCAGCAGCTTGGAACAGTACACACAAGGGACCCAGTACTTC. The chain is built from TRBV5-5 and TRBJ2-5; D is unresolved. Germline V gene sequence: CDR1 SGHKS, CDR2 YYEKEE (reference sequence). This CDR3 comprises 15 residues. Looking up the rest from reference TRBV5-5 and TRBJ2-5 gives the full variable domain: DAGVTQSPTHLIKTRGQQVTLRCSPISGHKSVSWYQQVLGQGPQFIFQYYEKEERGRGNFPDRFSARQFPNYSSELNVNALLLGDSALYLCASSLEQYTQGTQYFGPGTRLLVL.

Comment on this clonotype: A read error is possible here, since a much larger clone lies one base away. CDR3 protein: CSARGNTGAFF. CDR3 nucleotide sequence: TGCAGTGCTAGAGGAAACACTGGAGCTTTCTTT. The V and J genes are TRBV20-1 and TRBJ1-1; D is uncertain. Germline CDR1 is DFQATT and CDR2 is SNEGSKA (reference sequence). CDR3 length: 11 amino acids.

The V gene is TRBV6-1, the J gene TRBJ2-1; either TRBD1 or TRBD2 may supply D (6 bases each). Germline V gene sequence: CDR1 MNHNS, CDR2 SASEGT. The CDR3 loop spans 17 amino acids. V was trimmed by 3 bases and J by 3 bases, leaving 18 bases between them. CDR3 bases: TGTGCCAGCAGTGACGTTAATCCGGGGGCGCACTACAATGAGCAGTTCTTC. It is translated as CASSDVNPGAHYNEQFF.

This clonotype was counted ten times or more. This sequence joins TRBV20-1 and TRBJ2-7, with D perhaps TRBD1 (6 bases). The CDR3 runs 14 residues. Germline CDR1 reads DFQATT; CDR2 reads SNEGSKA (reference sequence). V shed 5 bases and J shed 3 bases, with 17 bases lying between them. Here the CDR3 DNA reads TGCAGTGCTTTAAGCTCGACAGGTCTCTACGAGCAGTACTTC. It codes for CSALSSTGLYEQYF.

This clonotype was found many times. The chain has TRBV28 and TRBJ2-1; the D gene is possibly TRBD2 (6 bases). Trimming pared 8 bases from V and 9 bases from J, leaving 14 bases between. Germline CDR1 MDHEN, CDR2 SYDVKM. The CDR3 sequence is 12 residues long. This CDR3 reads CASALRDGEQFF. Here the CDR3 DNA reads TGTGCCAGCGCTTTGCGGGACGGTGAGCAGTTCTTC. The full variable domain, completed using reference TRBV28 and TRBJ2-1, is DVKVTQSSRYLVKRTGEKVFLECVQDMDHENMFWYRQDPGLGLRLIYFSYDVKMKEKGDIPEGYSVSREKKERFSLILESASTNQTSMYLCASALRDGEQFFGPGTRLTVL.